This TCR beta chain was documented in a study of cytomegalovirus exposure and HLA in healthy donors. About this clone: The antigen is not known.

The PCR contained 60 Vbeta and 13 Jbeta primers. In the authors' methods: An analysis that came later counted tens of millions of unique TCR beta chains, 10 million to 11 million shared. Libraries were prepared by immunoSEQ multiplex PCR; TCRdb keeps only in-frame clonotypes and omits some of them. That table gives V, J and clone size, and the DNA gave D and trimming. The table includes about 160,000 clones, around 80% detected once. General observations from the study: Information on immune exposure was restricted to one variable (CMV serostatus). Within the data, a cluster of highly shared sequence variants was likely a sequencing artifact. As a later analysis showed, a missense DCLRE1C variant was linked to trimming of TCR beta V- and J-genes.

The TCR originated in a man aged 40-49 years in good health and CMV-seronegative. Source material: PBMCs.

Written as DNA, the CDR3 is TGTGCCAGCAGCCCCGCGGCGGGGACCGTGGAGGAGACCCAGTACTTC. It is translated as CASSPAAGTVEETQYF. The chain carries TRBV4-2 and TRBJ2-5; a weak D match, TRBD2 (6 bases). Trimming took off 4 bases at V and 5 bases at J, with 20 bases between the two ends. The CDR3 sequence is 16 residues long. Per the germline V gene, CDR1 is LGHNA and CDR2 is YNFKEQ.